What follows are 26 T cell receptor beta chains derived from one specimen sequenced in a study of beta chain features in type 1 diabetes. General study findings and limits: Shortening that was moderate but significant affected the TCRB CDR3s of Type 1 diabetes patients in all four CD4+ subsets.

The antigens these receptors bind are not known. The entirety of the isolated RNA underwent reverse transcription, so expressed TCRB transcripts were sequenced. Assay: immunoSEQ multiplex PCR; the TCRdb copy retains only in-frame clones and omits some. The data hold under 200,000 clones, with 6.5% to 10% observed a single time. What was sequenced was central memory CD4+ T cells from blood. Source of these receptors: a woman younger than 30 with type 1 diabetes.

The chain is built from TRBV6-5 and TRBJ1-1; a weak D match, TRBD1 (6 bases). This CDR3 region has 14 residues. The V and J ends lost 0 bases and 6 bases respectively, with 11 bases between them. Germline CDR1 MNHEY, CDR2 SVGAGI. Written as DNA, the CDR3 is TGTGCCAGCAGTTACTCGGACAGCGTCCCTGAAGCTTTCTTT. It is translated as CASSYSDSVPEAFF.

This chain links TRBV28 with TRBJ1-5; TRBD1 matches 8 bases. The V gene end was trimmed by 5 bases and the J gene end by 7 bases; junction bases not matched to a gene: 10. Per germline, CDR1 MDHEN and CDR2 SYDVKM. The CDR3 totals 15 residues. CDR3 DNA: TGTGCCAGCAGTCCCCGCAGGGGGCAGGGGCAGCCCCAGCATTTT. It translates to CASSPRRGQGQPQHF.

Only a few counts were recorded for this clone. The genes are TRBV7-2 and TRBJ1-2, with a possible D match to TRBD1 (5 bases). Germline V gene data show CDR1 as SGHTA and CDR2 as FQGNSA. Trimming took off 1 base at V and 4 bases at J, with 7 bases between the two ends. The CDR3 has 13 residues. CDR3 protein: CASSLGDFYGYTF. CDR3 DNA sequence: TGTGCCAGCAGCTTAGGGGACTTCTATGGCTACACCTTC.

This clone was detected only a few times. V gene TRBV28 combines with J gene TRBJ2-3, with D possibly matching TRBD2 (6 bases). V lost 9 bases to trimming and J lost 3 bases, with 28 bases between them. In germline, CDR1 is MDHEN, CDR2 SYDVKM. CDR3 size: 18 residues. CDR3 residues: CARSPPTPAAGSTDTQYF. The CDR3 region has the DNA TGTGCCAGATCTCCCCCAACTCCAGCTGCCGGGAGTACAGATACGCAGTATTTT.

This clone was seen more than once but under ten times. The DNA for the CDR3 is TGTGCCAGCAGCTTAGCGGCCGCACCCCTCCACTTT. Its protein product is CASSLAAAPLHF. J is TRBJ1-6 and V is TRBV7-9; D not certain. Trimming pared 0 bases from V and 11 bases from J, leaving 5 bases between. The germline V gene has CDR1 SEHNR and CDR2 FQNEAQ (reference sequence). The CDR3 loop spans 12 amino acids.

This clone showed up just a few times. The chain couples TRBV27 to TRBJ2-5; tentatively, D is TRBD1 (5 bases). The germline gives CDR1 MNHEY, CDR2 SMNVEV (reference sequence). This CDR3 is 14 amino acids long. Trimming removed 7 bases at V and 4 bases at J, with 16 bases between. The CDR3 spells CASTPMAGIETQYF. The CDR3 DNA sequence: TGTGCCAGCACCCCCATGGCAGGGATAGAGACCCAGTACTTC.

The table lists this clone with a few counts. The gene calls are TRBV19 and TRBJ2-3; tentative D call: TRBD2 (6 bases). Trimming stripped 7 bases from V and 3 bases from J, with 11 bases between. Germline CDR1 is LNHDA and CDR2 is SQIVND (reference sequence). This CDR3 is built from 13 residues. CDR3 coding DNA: TGTGCCAGTACGGGACTTTTAACAGATACGCAGTATTTT. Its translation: CASTGLLTDTQYF.

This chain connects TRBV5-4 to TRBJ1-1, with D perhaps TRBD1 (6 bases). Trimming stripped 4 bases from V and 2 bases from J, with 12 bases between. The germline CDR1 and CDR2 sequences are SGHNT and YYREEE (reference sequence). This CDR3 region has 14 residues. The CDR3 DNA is TGTGCCAGCAGCCGGCCGGACAGTAACACTGAAGCTTTCTTT. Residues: CASSRPDSNTEAFF.

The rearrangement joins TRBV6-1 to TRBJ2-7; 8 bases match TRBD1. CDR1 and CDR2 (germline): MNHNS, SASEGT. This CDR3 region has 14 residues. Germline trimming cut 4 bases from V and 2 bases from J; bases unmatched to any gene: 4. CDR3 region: CASSVDRGTYEQYF. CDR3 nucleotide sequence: TGTGCCAGCAGTGTCGACAGGGGCACCTACGAGCAGTACTTC.

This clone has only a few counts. The chain's CDR3 is CASSREGQVGEAFF. For the CDR3, the DNA is TGCGCCAGCAGCCGGGAAGGACAGGTCGGTGAAGCTTTCTTT. The J gene is TRBJ1-1, the V gene TRBV4-3; TRBD1 agrees at 7 bases. Per germline, CDR1 LGHNA and CDR2 YSLEER. The J segment lost 7 bases and the V segment lost 4 bases, leaving 9 bases of the junction unmatched. The CDR3 length is 14 residues.

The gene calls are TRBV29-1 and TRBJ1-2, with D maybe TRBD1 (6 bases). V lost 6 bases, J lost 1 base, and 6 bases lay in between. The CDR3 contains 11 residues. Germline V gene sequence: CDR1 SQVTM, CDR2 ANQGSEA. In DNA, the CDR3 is TGCAGCGTCAGGGGTAACTATGGCTACACCTTC. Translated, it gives CSVRGNYGYTF. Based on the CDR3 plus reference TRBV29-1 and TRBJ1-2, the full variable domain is SAVISQKPSRDICQRGTSLTIQCQVDSQVTMMFWYRQQPGQSLTLIATANQGSEATYESGFVIDKFPISRPNLTFSTLTVSNMSPEDSSIYLCSVRGNYGYTFGSGTRLTVV.

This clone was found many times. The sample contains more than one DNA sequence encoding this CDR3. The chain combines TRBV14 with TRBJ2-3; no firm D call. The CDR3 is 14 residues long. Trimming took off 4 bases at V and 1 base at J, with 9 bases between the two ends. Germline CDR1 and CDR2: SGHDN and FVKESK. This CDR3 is CASSRQARTDTQYF. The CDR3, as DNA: TGTGCCAGCAGCCGGCAGGCCCGCACAGATACGCAGTATTTT.

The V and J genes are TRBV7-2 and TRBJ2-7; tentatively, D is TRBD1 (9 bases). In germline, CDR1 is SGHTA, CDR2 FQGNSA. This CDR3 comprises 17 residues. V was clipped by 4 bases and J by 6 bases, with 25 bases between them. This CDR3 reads CASSSGQGRAGVGEQYF. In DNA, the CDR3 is TGTGCCAGCAGCTCGGGACAGGGAAGAGCGGGAGTAGGCGAGCAGTACTTC. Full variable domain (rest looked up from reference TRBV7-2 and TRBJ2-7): GAGVSQSPSNKVTEKGKDVELRCDPISGHTALYWYRQSLGQGLEFLIYFQGNSAPDKSGLPSDRFSAERTGGSVSTLTIQRTQQEDSAVYLCASSSGQGRAGVGEQYFGPGTRLTVT.

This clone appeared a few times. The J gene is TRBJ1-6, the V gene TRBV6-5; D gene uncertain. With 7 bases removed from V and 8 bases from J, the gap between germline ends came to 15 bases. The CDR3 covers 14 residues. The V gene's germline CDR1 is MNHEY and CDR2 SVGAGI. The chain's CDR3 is CASIHYLPDSPLHF. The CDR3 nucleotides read TGTGCCAGCATCCACTACCTGCCGGATTCACCCCTCCACTTT.

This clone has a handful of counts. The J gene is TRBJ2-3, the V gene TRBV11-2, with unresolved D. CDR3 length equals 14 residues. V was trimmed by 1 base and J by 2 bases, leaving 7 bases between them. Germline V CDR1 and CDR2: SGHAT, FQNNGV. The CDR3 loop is CASSLVAVTDTQYF. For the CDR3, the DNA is TGTGCCAGCAGCTTAGTGGCGGTCACAGATACGCAGTATTTT.

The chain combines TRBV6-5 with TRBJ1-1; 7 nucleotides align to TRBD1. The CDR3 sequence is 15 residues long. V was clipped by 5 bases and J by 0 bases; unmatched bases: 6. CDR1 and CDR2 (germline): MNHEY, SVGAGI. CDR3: CASSGGTALNTEAFF. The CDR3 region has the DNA TGTGCCAGCAGTGGGGGGACAGCCCTGAACACTGAAGCTTTCTTT.

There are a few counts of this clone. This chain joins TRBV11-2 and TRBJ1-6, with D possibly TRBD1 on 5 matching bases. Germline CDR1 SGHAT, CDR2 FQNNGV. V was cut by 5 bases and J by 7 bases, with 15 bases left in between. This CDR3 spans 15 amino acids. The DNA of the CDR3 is TGTGCCAGCAGCCCAGGGCATCCGGGCAATTCACCCCTCCACTTT. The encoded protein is CASSPGHPGNSPLHF.

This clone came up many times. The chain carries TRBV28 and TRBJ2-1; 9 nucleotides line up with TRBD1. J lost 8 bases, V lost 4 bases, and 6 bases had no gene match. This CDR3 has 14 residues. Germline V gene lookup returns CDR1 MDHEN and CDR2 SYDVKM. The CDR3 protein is CASSSPGQGDEQFF. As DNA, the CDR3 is TGTGCCAGCAGTTCACCGGGACAGGGCGATGAGCAGTTCTTC.

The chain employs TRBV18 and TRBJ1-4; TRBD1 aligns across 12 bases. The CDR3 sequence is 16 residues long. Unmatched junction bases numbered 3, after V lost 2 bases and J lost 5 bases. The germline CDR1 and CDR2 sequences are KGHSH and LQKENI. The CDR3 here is CASSPGTGGRNEKLFF. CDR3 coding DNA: TGTGCCAGCTCACCAGGGACAGGGGGCCGAAATGAAAAACTGTTTTTT.

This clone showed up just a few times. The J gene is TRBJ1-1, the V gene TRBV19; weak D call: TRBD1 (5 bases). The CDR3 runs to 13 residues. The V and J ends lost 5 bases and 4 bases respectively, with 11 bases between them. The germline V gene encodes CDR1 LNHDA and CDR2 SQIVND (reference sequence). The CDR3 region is CASSQAGFTEAFF. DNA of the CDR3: TGTGCCAGTAGTCAGGCAGGGTTCACTGAAGCTTTCTTT.

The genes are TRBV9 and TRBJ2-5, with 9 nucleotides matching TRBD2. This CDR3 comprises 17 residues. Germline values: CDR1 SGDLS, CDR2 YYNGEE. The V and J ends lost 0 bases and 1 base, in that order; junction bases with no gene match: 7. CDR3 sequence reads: CASSVGLAGPIQETQYF. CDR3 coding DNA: TGTGCCAGCAGCGTAGGTCTAGCGGGACCCATCCAAGAGACCCAGTACTTC.

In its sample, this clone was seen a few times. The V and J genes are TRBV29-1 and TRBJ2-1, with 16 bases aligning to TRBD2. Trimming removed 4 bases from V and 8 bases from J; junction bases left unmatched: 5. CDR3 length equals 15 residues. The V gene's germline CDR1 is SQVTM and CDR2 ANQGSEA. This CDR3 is CSVGGTSGGADEQFF. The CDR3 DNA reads TGCAGCGTTGGGGGGACTAGCGGGGGGGCCGATGAGCAGTTCTTC.

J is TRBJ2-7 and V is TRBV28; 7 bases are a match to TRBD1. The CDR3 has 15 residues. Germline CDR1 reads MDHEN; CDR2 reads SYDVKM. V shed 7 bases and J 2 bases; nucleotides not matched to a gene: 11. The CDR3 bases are TGTGCCAGCATCAAAGCAGGGGGTTACCCCTACGAGCAGTACTTC. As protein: CASIKAGGYPYEQYF.

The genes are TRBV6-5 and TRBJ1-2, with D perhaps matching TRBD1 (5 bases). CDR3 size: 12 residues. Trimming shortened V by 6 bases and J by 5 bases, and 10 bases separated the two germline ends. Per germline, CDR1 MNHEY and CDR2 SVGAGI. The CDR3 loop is CASSLGQYGYTF. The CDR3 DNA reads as TGTGCCAGCAGCCTTGGACAATATGGCTACACCTTC.

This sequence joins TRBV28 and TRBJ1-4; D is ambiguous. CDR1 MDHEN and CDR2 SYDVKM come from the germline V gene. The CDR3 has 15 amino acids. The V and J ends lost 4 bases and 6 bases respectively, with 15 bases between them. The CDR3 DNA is TGTGCCAGCAGTTCGCCAGGTTCGAGATATGAAAAACTGTTTTTT. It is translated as CASSSPGSRYEKLFF.

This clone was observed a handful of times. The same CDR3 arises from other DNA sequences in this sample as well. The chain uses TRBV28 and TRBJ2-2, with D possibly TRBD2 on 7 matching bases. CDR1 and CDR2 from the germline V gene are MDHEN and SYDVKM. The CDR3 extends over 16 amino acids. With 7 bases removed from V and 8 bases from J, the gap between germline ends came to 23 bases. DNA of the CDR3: TGTGCCAGCATATTTGTGGGGGGGCAGCTCCGTGGGGAGCTGTTTTTT. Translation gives CASIFVGGQLRGELFF.